This is a list of T cell receptor beta chains from one sample in a study of blood T cell repertoires in COVID-19. Assay: immunoSEQ multiplex PCR; the TCRdb copy retains only in-frame clones and omits some. The sample consists of some 370,000 clones, around 87% of them appearing once. The sequencing sample was made of peripheral blood. The receptors were sampled from a woman in her thirties with COVID-19, enrolled during active disease. Both conserved end residues are part of each CDR3. D genes are given only for firm matches. Some rows have no size entry. The others give once, few or many, or a class for an expanded clone.

v_call: TRBV3-1/TRBV3-2; clone_size: .; j_call: TRBJ1-1; d_call: .; cdr3_nt: TGTGCCAGCAGCCTAAAGGGGGGGCCAGAAGCTTTCTTT; cdr3_aa: CASSLKGGPEAFF
v_call: TRBV2; clone_size: .; j_call: TRBJ2-1; d_call: .; cdr3_nt: TGTGCCAGCAACAGTGGCACCCCCTACAATGAGCAGTTCTTC; cdr3_aa: CASNSGTPYNEQFF
v_call: TRBV6-2/TRBV6-3; clone_size: .; j_call: TRBJ1-2; d_call: TRBD1; cdr3_nt: TGTGCCAGCAGTCACGGACAGGGCTATGGCTACACCTTC; cdr3_aa: CASSHGQGYGYTF
v_call: TRBV9; clone_size: .; j_call: TRBJ1-1; d_call: TRBD1; cdr3_nt: TGTGCCAGCAGCGTAGGTACAGGGGGTCGAGCTTTCTTT; cdr3_aa: CASSVGTGGRAFF
v_call: TRBV7-2; clone_size: .; j_call: TRBJ1-1; d_call: .; cdr3_nt: TGTGCCAGCAGCTCACACCTTTTGGACACCCGGGCCACTGAAGCTTTCTTT; cdr3_aa: CASSSHLLDTRATEAFF
v_call: TRBV2; clone_size: .; j_call: TRBJ2-2; d_call: TRBD1; cdr3_nt: TGTGCCAGCAGGAGGACAGGGGGGGACACCGGGGAGCTGTTTTTT; cdr3_aa: CASRRTGGDTGELFF
v_call: TRBV7-9; clone_size: .; j_call: TRBJ1-1; d_call: .; cdr3_nt: TGTGCCAGCAGCTTAGCCCCGGGAGTCATGCCTGAAGCTTTCTTT; cdr3_aa: CASSLAPGVMPEAFF
v_call: TRBV28; clone_size: .; j_call: TRBJ1-6; d_call: .; cdr3_nt: TGTGCCAGCAGCCCGTGGACAGCGCAGGGCTCACCCCTCCACTTT; cdr3_aa: CASSPWTAQGSPLHF
v_call: TRBV25-1; clone_size: .; j_call: TRBJ2-7; d_call: TRBD1; cdr3_nt: TGTGCCAGCAGTCCTAAAGGACAGGGGGCGGACGAGCAGTACTTC; cdr3_aa: CASSPKGQGADEQYF
v_call: TRBV29-1; clone_size: .; j_call: TRBJ2-1; d_call: TRBD2; cdr3_nt: TGCAGCGTTGAGGACCTTAGCGGGAGTTCTAGCAATGAGCAGTTCTTC; cdr3_aa: CSVEDLSGSSSNEQFF
v_call: TRBV15; clone_size: .; j_call: TRBJ2-1; d_call: .; cdr3_nt: TGTGCCACCAGCAGTAGGAGGGAAGATGAGCAGTTCTTC; cdr3_aa: CATSSRREDEQFF
v_call: TRBV21-1; clone_size: few; j_call: TRBJ1-2; d_call: .; cdr3_nt: TGTGCCAGCAGCAAAGACAGGACAGGCCCTGGCTACACCTTC; cdr3_aa: CASSKDRTGPGYTF
v_call: TRBV19; clone_size: .; j_call: TRBJ2-2; d_call: TRBD2; cdr3_nt: TGTGCCAGTAGTAGCGGGAGTGGGGGGACCGGGGAGCTGTTTTTT; cdr3_aa: CASSSGSGGTGELFF
v_call: TRBV12-3/TRBV12-4; clone_size: .; j_call: TRBJ2-6; d_call: .; cdr3_nt: TGTGCCAGCTGCCCGGGAGCCAACGTCCTGACTTTC; cdr3_aa: CASCPGANVLTF
v_call: TRBV11-3; clone_size: .; j_call: TRBJ2-2; d_call: TRBD2; cdr3_nt: TGTGCCAGCAGCCGGCCCGGGGGGGGTAGTTTGGCCGGGGAGCTGTTTTTT; cdr3_aa: CASSRPGGGSLAGELFF
v_call: TRBV7-9; clone_size: .; j_call: TRBJ1-2; d_call: TRBD1; cdr3_nt: TGTGCCAGCAGCCCCTCGACAGGGTCAGGACCTAACTATGGCTACACCTTC; cdr3_aa: CASSPSTGSGPNYGYTF
v_call: TRBV11-2; clone_size: .; j_call: TRBJ1-3; d_call: .; cdr3_nt: TGTGCCAGCAGCCGCGACAGGCCCTCTGGAAACACCATATATTTT; cdr3_aa: CASSRDRPSGNTIYF
v_call: TRBV4-2; clone_size: .; j_call: TRBJ2-3; d_call: .; cdr3_nt: TGTGCCAGCAGCCGTCAAGCCGGGGGTAGCGGAGGAGGCTCTAGCACAGATACGCAGTATTTT; cdr3_aa: CASSRQAGGSGGGSSTDTQYF
v_call: TRBV30; clone_size: .; j_call: TRBJ2-1; d_call: .; cdr3_nt: TGTGCCTGGAGAAGGAGGGCCGTGAATGAGCAGTTCTTC; cdr3_aa: CAWRRRAVNEQFF
v_call: TRBV5-6; clone_size: .; j_call: TRBJ2-5; d_call: TRBD2; cdr3_nt: TGTGCCAGCAGCTTGGTTAGCGGGGAGACCCAGTACTTC; cdr3_aa: CASSLVSGETQYF
v_call: TRBV7-6; clone_size: .; j_call: TRBJ1-3; d_call: TRBD1; cdr3_nt: TGTGCCAGCAGCCAGACAGGGGGAACCTCTGGAAACACCATATATTTT; cdr3_aa: CASSQTGGTSGNTIYF
v_call: TRBV7-9; clone_size: .; j_call: TRBJ2-7; d_call: .; cdr3_nt: TGTGCCAGCAGCTTACGGGACTTGGGGCACGAGCAGTACTTC; cdr3_aa: CASSLRDLGHEQYF
v_call: TRBV2; clone_size: .; j_call: TRBJ1-5; d_call: TRBD1; cdr3_nt: TGTGCCAGCAGTGCCACGACAGGGTGGGATCAGCCCCAGCATTTT; cdr3_aa: CASSATTGWDQPQHF
v_call: TRBV11-3; clone_size: .; j_call: TRBJ2-3; d_call: .; cdr3_nt: TGTGCCAGCAGCCAGAGCAGGGAACATACGCAGTATTTT; cdr3_aa: CASSQSREHTQYF
v_call: TRBV23-1; clone_size: .; j_call: TRBJ1-1; d_call: .; cdr3_nt: TGCGCCAGCAGTCAATCGGGGGCTTGGGGGGGACCGACGGCGGGCACTGAAGCTTTCTTT; cdr3_aa: CASSQSGAWGGPTAGTEAFF
v_call: TRBV7-2; clone_size: once; j_call: TRBJ2-5; d_call: TRBD2; cdr3_nt: TGTGCCAGCAGCTTAGGTCTAGCGGGAGGGCCGGAGACCCAGTACTTC; cdr3_aa: CASSLGLAGGPETQYF
v_call: TRBV11-2; clone_size: .; j_call: TRBJ2-1; d_call: TRBD2; cdr3_nt: TGTGCCAGCAGCGCGCCCGGGACTAGCAATGAGCAGTTCTTC; cdr3_aa: CASSAPGTSNEQFF